The source of this T cell receptor beta chain is a study of blood T cell repertoires in COVID-19. Allocation to cohorts depended on clinical history reported by the participants. The V and J ends lost 5 bases and 6 bases respectively, with 7 bases between them. CDR3 length equals 12 residues. CDR1 LNHDA and CDR2 SQIVND come from the germline V gene (reference sequence). This clone occurred once. This specimen includes other DNA sequences encoding the same CDR3. Repertoires were generated with immunoSEQ multiplex PCR, while TCRdb's copy carries only in-frame clones and drops some. In the table there are 200,000 to 250,000 clones, 75% to 90% of which are singletons.

This chain links TRBV19 with TRBJ2-2, with D hard to call. Specimen: PBMCs or T cells enriched from blood (not recorded which). The origin of this receptor is a woman between 18 and 29 years old in a cohort exposed to, infected with or recovered from COVID-19 (not recorded which). CDR3 loop: CASSPRSGELFF. CDR3 sequence (DNA): TGTGCCAGTAGTCCCCGGTCCGGGGAGCTGTTTTTT.